The clone carrying this T cell receptor (beta chain) turned up a few times. The data derive from a study of blood T cell repertoires in COVID-19. Across the whole study: Samples representing acute and convalescent COVID-19 were sourced from the United States, Italy and Spain. PBMCs, B-cell-depleted T cells, or T cells were the source of the cDNA or gDNA that made up the material.

One Seattle source followed patients from active infection through their disease course. Per the original methods: Nucleated cell counts were estimated from reference gene primer amplification. Method: immunoSEQ multiplex PCR; TCRdb's copy keeps in-frame clones and lacks some. V and J calls and clone size are those listed in that table; D and trimming were worked out from the DNA. This table holds some 200,000 clones, roughly 94% found once. Germline CDR1 and CDR2: KGHSH and LQKENI. This CDR3 contains 15 residues. Deletions cut 3 bases from V and 0 bases from J, with 9 bases between. This TCR came from a man aged 25 to 45 with COVID-19, enrolled during active disease. The sample comprised peripheral blood. This chain connects TRBV18 to TRBJ1-5; D perhaps matches TRBD1 (5 bases). The CDR3 sequence: CASSPDSYSNQPQHF. For the CDR3, the DNA is TGTGCCAGCTCACCTGACAGCTATAGCAATCAGCCCCAGCATTTT. Variable domain in full (rest from reference TRBV18 and TRBJ1-5): NAGVMQNPRHLVRRRGQEARLRCSPMKGHSHVYWYRQLPEEGLKFMVYLQKENIIDESGMPKERFSAEFPKEGPSILRIQQVVRGDSAAYFCASSPDSYSNQPQHFGDGTRLSIL.